This T cell receptor (beta chain) was sequenced for a study of T cell clusters in autoimmune cytopenias. Study results and limitations: Primary autoimmune cytopenia patients seemingly lacked the physiological T cell clusters found in healthy donors. TRB repertoire shifts in secondary cytopenia and chronic lymphocytic leukemia mostly reflected lymphoma, not autoimmunity. Functional roles of the in silico T cell clusters still await experimental validation.

A remark on this clonotype: Antigen: not known.

Germline V lookup: CDR1 DFQATT, CDR2 SNEGSKA (reference sequence). There are 15 residues in the CDR3. Multiplex touch-down PCR amplified TRB using TRB-A and TRB-B pools in one tube. TCRdb reprocessed the multiplex PCR reads, with one entry per CDR3 protein and no DNA. The data show thousands of distinct CDR3 sequences, and the top ten clones hold approximately 4.4%. Each sample's input was 250 ng genomic DNA, 38,000 or so genome equivalents. The same sample was also studied in work on T cell repertoires in aging, cancer and after chemotherapy. From that second work: In cancer patients, declining TCR diversity with age involved lost richness and lost evenness.

Sequenced input: peripheral blood. The chain employs TRBV20-1 and TRBJ2-1; no DNA is available, so the TRBD2 call from TCRdb remains unchecked. The sequence was obtained from a human donor in good health. CDR3 sequence reads: CSAFGDRGRRDEQFF.